What follows is one TCR beta chain and its context. Antigen: not known. The data were taken from a study of T-cell memory formation after mild COVID-19. Study summary: TCR clustering was largely donor specific.

TCRalpha and TCRbeta libraries used 5'RACE with constant-segment primers and UMIs. Each CDR3 protein gets one entry after TCRdb re-called the 5' RACE reads with MiXCR. The data show about 390,000 distinct CDR3 sequences, 16% seen once. The study's findings and limits: Pre-infection memory already had some responding clones, implying cross-reactive memory joined.

The V gene's germline CDR1 is LGHNA and CDR2 YSLEER. The CDR3 is 13 residues long. With 6 bases removed from V and 6 bases from J, the gap between germline ends came to 15 bases. Material: PBMCs or a T cell subset sorted from them (not recorded which). This TCR was recovered from a man in his late teens or twenties who had mild COVID-19 (a few samples of this study predate the infection). Cell type and time point are not known. The rearrangement links TRBV4-3 to TRBJ2-7, with a weak D call TRBD2 (5 bases). The chain's CDR3 is CASSRDVEGEQYV. CDR3 sequence (DNA): TGCGCCAGCAGTCGCGACGTCGAGGGCGAGCAGTACGTC.